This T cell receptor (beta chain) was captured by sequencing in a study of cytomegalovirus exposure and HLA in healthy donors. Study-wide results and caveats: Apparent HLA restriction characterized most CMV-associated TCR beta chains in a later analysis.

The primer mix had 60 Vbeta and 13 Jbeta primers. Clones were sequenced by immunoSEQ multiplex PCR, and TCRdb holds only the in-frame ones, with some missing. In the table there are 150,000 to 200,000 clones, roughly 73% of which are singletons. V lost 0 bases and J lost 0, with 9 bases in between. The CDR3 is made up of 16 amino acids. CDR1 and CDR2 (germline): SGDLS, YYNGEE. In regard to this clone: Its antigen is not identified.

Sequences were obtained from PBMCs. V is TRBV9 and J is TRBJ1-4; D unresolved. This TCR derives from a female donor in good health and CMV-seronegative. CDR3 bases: TGTGCCAGCAGCGTAGGAACAGCCGCAACTAATGAAAAACTGTTTTTT. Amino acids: CASSVGTAATNEKLFF.